The 26 T cell receptor beta chains in this list originate from one sample, sequenced in a study of technical replicates of blood from a handful of donors. Sequencing used immunoSEQ multiplex PCR; TCRdb keeps in-frame clones, though not all of them. This table holds tens of thousands of clones, about 96% found once. Material for sequencing was T cells isolated from PBMCs. The receptors were gathered from a human donor in good health.

The chain is built from TRBV7-2 and TRBJ2-7; 8 nucleotides match TRBD1. The V gene's germline CDR1 is SGHTA and CDR2 FQGNSA. This CDR3 has 14 amino acids. J gave up 3 bases and V 6 bases, and 7 bases lay outside the gene matches. This CDR3 reads CASRSSGTGYEQYF. The DNA for the CDR3 is TGTGCCAGCAGGAGTTCCGGGACAGGCTACGAGCAGTACTTC.

The chain links TRBV2 to TRBJ1-1, with D perhaps TRBD1 (5 bases). The CDR3 totals 14 residues. Trimming shortened V by 3 bases and J by 0 bases, and 8 bases separated the two germline ends. Germline V gene data show CDR1 as SNHLY and CDR2 as FYNNEI. CDR3 amino acids: CASSDRGMNTEAFF. CDR3 in DNA: TGTGCCAGCAGTGATAGGGGCATGAACACTGAAGCTTTCTTT. The variable domain in full, completed from reference TRBV2 and TRBJ1-1, reads EPEVTQTPSHQVTQMGQEVILRCVPISNHLYFYWYRQILGQKVEFLVSFYNNEISEKSEIFDDQFSVERPDGSNFTLKIRSTKLEDSAMYFCASSDRGMNTEAFFGQGTRLTVV.

The rearrangement links TRBV30 to TRBJ2-2, with 13 bases matching TRBD2. This CDR3 spans 15 amino acids. V lost 3 bases and J lost 4; bases outside the gene matches: 2. Germline V lookup: CDR1 GTSNPN, CDR2 SVGIG (reference sequence). CDR3 region: CAWSGLAGVTGELFF. DNA for the CDR3: TGTGCCTGGAGCGGACTAGCGGGAGTCACCGGGGAGCTGTTTTTT.

The chain links TRBV6-1 to TRBJ1-2, with D perhaps matching TRBD1 (5 bases). Germline V CDR1 and CDR2: MNHNS, SASEGT. The CDR3 spans 15 residues. V was shortened by 2 bases and J by 5 bases, with 15 bases between the two germline ends. CDR3 amino acids: CASSEWTDNDYGYTF. The CDR3 coding sequence is TGTGCCAGCAGTGAATGGACGGACAATGATTATGGCTACACCTTC.

The J gene is TRBJ1-1, the V gene TRBV27, with TRBD1 matching over 7 bases. Germline V gene sequence: CDR1 MNHEY, CDR2 SMNVEV (reference sequence). This CDR3 has 13 residues. After removal of 5 bases from V and 3 bases from J, the junction contained 3 bases not matched to a gene. The CDR3 sequence is CASSGGQYTEAFF. The CDR3 DNA reads as TGTGCCAGCAGTGGGGGACAGTACACTGAAGCTTTCTTT.

A single count supports this clone. This chain uses TRBV4-3 with TRBJ2-2; perhaps TRBD1 as D (7 bases). This CDR3 contains 17 residues. V dropped 4 bases and J dropped 1 base, with 16 bases sitting between them. Germline CDR1 reads LGHNA; CDR2 reads YSLEER. The CDR3 sequence: CASSLKGASVNTGELFF. The CDR3 region has the DNA TGCGCCAGCAGCCTAAAGGGGGCTAGCGTGAACACCGGGGAGCTGTTTTTT.

The rearrangement links TRBV27 to TRBJ2-1, with TRBD2 as a possible D gene (6 bases). The V end lost 5 bases, the J end lost 4 bases, and 12 bases lay between the germline ends. This CDR3 has 14 residues. Germline V lookup: CDR1 MNHEY, CDR2 SMNVEV (reference sequence). The DNA of the CDR3 is TGTGCCAGCAGTCCCGGGGGACTTTACAATGAGCAGTTCTTC. The encoded protein is CASSPGGLYNEQFF.

The chain recombines TRBV6-6 with TRBJ2-3; D is perhaps TRBD1 (8 bases). The CDR3 is 16 amino acids. From germline, CDR1 is MNHNY and CDR2 SVGAGI (reference sequence). The ends were cut back, 6 bases at V and 3 bases at J, with 19 bases in the middle. The chain's CDR3 is CASSYGQGGTTDTQYF. The CDR3 region has the DNA TGTGCCAGCAGCTACGGACAGGGAGGGACTACAGATACGCAGTATTTT.

The chain recombines TRBV4-1 with TRBJ2-1, with TRBD2 as a possible D gene (6 bases). CDR1 MGHRA and CDR2 YSYEKL come from the germline V gene. The CDR3 extends over 16 amino acids. V was clipped by 0 bases and J by 8 bases, with 17 bases between them. CDR3 nucleotides: TGCGCCAGCAGCCAAGACCGGGAGTTCCTAATTGATGAGCAGTTCTTC. The encoded protein is CASSQDREFLIDEQFF.

The rearrangement links TRBV6-6 to TRBJ2-7; TRBD2 aligns across 8 bases. The CDR3 consists of 12 residues. V lost 8 bases and J lost 2; bases outside the gene matches: 2. Germline V gene lookup returns CDR1 MNHNY and CDR2 SVGAGI (reference sequence). CDR3 loop: CASAGGAYEQYF. The DNA for the CDR3 is TGTGCCAGCGCGGGAGGAGCCTACGAGCAGTACTTC.

The V call is TRBV2, the J call TRBJ1-2; TRBD1 matches 9 bases. The CDR3 runs to 15 residues. Germline values: CDR1 SNHLY, CDR2 FYNNEI. J gave up 7 bases and V 4 bases, and 10 bases lay outside the gene matches. CDR3 protein: CASSVTGGQTFGYTF. In DNA form, the CDR3 reads TGTGCCAGCAGTGTTACAGGGGGCCAAACCTTTGGCTACACCTTC.

The V and J genes are TRBV29-1 and TRBJ1-3; D is unresolved. The ends were cut back, 4 bases at V and 0 bases at J, with 7 bases in the middle. Germline CDR1 is SQVTM and CDR2 is ANQGSEA. There are 13 residues in the CDR3. CDR3 residues: CSVVSLSGNTIYF. The CDR3 nucleotides are TGCAGCGTTGTATCCCTCTCTGGAAACACCATATATTTT.

The J gene is TRBJ1-2, the V gene TRBV19, with 9 bases that match TRBD1. The CDR3 consists of 13 residues. V lost 8 bases and J lost 5; bases outside the gene matches: 6. Germline V gene data show CDR1 as LNHDA and CDR2 as SQIVND (reference sequence). The CDR3 spells CASAETGGYGYTF. The CDR3 DNA reads as TGTGCCAGTGCGGAGACAGGGGGGTATGGCTACACCTTC.

The CDR3 region is CASSYSEGMDTIYF. CDR3 in DNA: TGTGCCAGCAGTTACTCGGAGGGCATGGACACCATATATTTT. The genes are TRBV6-5 and TRBJ1-3; D remains unclear. Germline lookup yields CDR1 MNHEY and CDR2 SVGAGI. This CDR3 has 14 amino acids. V lost 0 bases and J lost 8, with 11 bases in between.

For the CDR3, the DNA is TGCAGCGTTGTTGGGCTACCGGGCCCGGAGGGGGCGGTTGAGACCCAGTACTTC. Its translation is CSVVGLPGPEGAVETQYF. This chain links TRBV29-1 with TRBJ2-5, with D perhaps matching TRBD1 (7 bases). CDR3 length equals 18 residues. Germline V lookup: CDR1 SQVTM, CDR2 ANQGSEA. Trimming stripped 4 bases from V and 5 bases from J, with 29 bases between.

This clone has only a few counts. One end of the junction is discordant with germline, which a read error may explain. The chain uses TRBV6-1 and TRBJ2-2; D possibly corresponds to TRBD1 (5 bases). The CDR3 totals 11 residues. The germline CDR1 and CDR2 sequences are MNHNS and SASEGT. Here the CDR3 DNA reads TGTGCCAGCAGTTCCAAGGGGTGGGTGATTTTT. Translating gives CASSSKGWVIF.

The chain uses TRBV2 and TRBJ1-5, with D possibly TRBD1 on 6 matching bases. V was cut by 6 bases and J by 0 bases, with 9 bases left in between. The CDR3 covers 14 residues. From germline, CDR1 is SNHLY and CDR2 FYNNEI. The chain's CDR3 is CASSGQYSNQPQHF. CDR3 DNA sequence: TGTGCCAGCAGCGGACAGTATAGCAATCAGCCCCAGCATTTT.

The chain combines TRBV19 with TRBJ1-5; TRBD1 agrees at 8 bases. The length of the CDR3 is 15 residues. CDR1 LNHDA and CDR2 SQIVND come from the germline V gene (reference sequence). With V trimmed by 0 bases and J by 5 bases, 3 bases remained unmatched. The CDR3, as DNA: TGTGCCAGTAGTATAGAAGGACAGGGATATCAGCCCCAGCATTTT. Protein: CASSIEGQGYQPQHF.

The V gene is TRBV2, the J gene TRBJ2-7; D possibly corresponds to TRBD2 (6 bases). V shed 1 base and J shed 4 bases, with 8 bases lying between them. The CDR3 sequence is 13 residues long. The germline V gene encodes CDR1 SNHLY and CDR2 FYNNEI. The CDR3 reads CASSEGREYEQYF. The CDR3 nucleotides are TGTGCCAGCAGTGAAGGGAGGGAATACGAGCAGTACTTC. The whole variable domain, filled in from reference TRBV2 and TRBJ2-7, reads EPEVTQTPSHQVTQMGQEVILRCVPISNHLYFYWYRQILGQKVEFLVSFYNNEISEKSEIFDDQFSVERPDGSNFTLKIRSTKLEDSAMYFCASSEGREYEQYFGPGTRLTVT.

The V and J genes are TRBV6-5 and TRBJ2-1; D call uncertain. Germline assignment: CDR1 MNHEY and CDR2 SVGAGI. Trimming shortened V by 0 bases and J by 3 bases, and 9 bases separated the two germline ends. This CDR3 comprises 15 residues. The CDR3 DNA follows: TGTGCCAGCAGTTACTCGAGTAGTGACTACAATGAGCAGTTCTTC. This sequence encodes CASSYSSSDYNEQFF.

This chain joins TRBV27 and TRBJ2-5; D is unresolved. The CDR3 length is 15 residues. Deletions cut 1 base from V and 4 bases from J, with 13 bases between. Germline lookup yields CDR1 MNHEY and CDR2 SMNVEV (reference sequence). The CDR3 reads CASSLFSPLIETQYF. CDR3 nucleotide sequence: TGTGCCAGCAGTTTATTTTCCCCCCTTATAGAGACCCAGTACTTC.

This chain uses TRBV5-1 with TRBJ2-7, with TRBD2 as a possible D gene (6 bases). The V end was cut by 3 bases, the J end by 5 bases, with 12 bases between. The CDR3 covers 13 residues. CDR1 and CDR2 (germline): SGHRS, YFSETQ. CDR3 region: CASSYTGVNEQYF. The DNA of the CDR3 is TGCGCCAGCAGCTATACGGGGGTCAACGAGCAGTACTTC. Full variable domain (outside the CDR3, taken from reference TRBV5-1 and TRBJ2-7): KAGVTQTPRYLIKTRGQQVTLSCSPISGHRSVSWYQQTPGQGLQFLFEYFSETQRNKGNFPGRFSGRQFSNSRSEMNVSTLELGDSALYLCASSYTGVNEQYFGPGTRLTVT.

This sequence joins TRBV9 and TRBJ1-3; D call uncertain. The CDR3 has 15 amino acids. Looked up from germline, CDR1 is SGDLS and CDR2 is YYNGEE. Trimming left V 4 bases short and J 2 bases short, with 13 bases between. This chain's CDR3 is CASSSEGGTGNTIYF. In nucleotides, the CDR3 is TGTGCCAGCAGCTCCGAGGGAGGAACTGGAAACACCATATATTTT.

V is TRBV29-1 and J is TRBJ2-3; 11 bases fit TRBD2. The germline CDR1 and CDR2 sequences are SQVTM and ANQGSEA. The V gene end was trimmed by 8 bases and the J gene end by 2 bases; junction bases not matched to a gene: 6. There are 14 residues in the CDR3. The CDR3 DNA reads TGCAGCCTAGGGACTAGCGGTAACACAGATACGCAGTATTTT. As protein: CSLGTSGNTDTQYF.

The CDR3 is CSAGTRSSYEQYF. CDR3 bases: TGCAGCGCAGGGACAAGGAGCTCCTACGAGCAGTACTTC. The chain employs TRBV29-1 and TRBJ2-7, with D perhaps TRBD1 (6 bases). In germline, CDR1 is SQVTM, CDR2 ANQGSEA. V gave up 7 bases and J gave up 0 bases, with 13 bases separating them. This CDR3 is built from 13 residues.

The rearrangement joins TRBV5-1 to TRBJ2-3, with 7 bases lining up with TRBD1. The germline V gene has CDR1 SGHRS and CDR2 YFSETQ. The CDR3 covers 15 residues. With 4 bases clipped from V and 1 base from J, the junction kept 6 bases outside the gene matches. This chain's CDR3 is CASSHPTGGTDTQYF. The CDR3 DNA is TGCGCCAGCAGCCATCCCACAGGGGGCACAGATACGCAGTATTTT.